Presented here are 15 T cell receptor beta chains from one specimen sequenced in a study of cytomegalovirus exposure and HLA in healthy donors. Primers: 60 Vbeta forward and 13 Jbeta reverse. TCRdb's table, derived via immunoSEQ multiplex PCR, lists solely in-frame clones and lacks some. The sample consists of 150,000 to 180,000 clones, roughly 84% of them appearing once. Sequencing was performed on PBMCs. All receptors come from a woman aged 18-29 years in good health and CMV-seronegative.

The chain is built from TRBV9 and TRBJ1-1; D perhaps matches TRBD1 (5 bases). From germline, CDR1 is SGDLS and CDR2 YYNGEE. The CDR3 has 13 residues. Deletions cut 3 bases from V and 4 bases from J, with 10 bases between. The CDR3 nucleotides are TGTGCCAGCAGCGCAGGGTTCGGCACTGAAGCTTTCTTT. Its translation: CASSAGFGTEAFF.

The chain carries TRBV13 and TRBJ2-1; TRBD1 is a possible D gene (6 bases). Trimming left V 6 bases short and J 7 bases short, with 10 bases between. Germline CDR1 reads PRHDT; CDR2 reads FYEKMQ (reference sequence). The CDR3 has 12 amino acids. CDR3 in DNA: TGTGCCAGCAGTTTCCAGGGGAATGAGCAGTTCTTC. It encodes CASSFQGNEQFF.

Regarding this clone: Its ends do not fully match the called genes, so a read error is possible. This sequence joins TRBV5-4 and TRBJ2-7; 7 nucleotides match TRBD1. In germline, CDR1 is SGHNT, CDR2 YYREEE (reference sequence). This CDR3 has 15 amino acids. This CDR3 reads CASSLGDSGSYEQYF. The CDR3 coding sequence is TGCGCCAGCAGCTTGGGGGACAGCGGATCCTACGAGCAGTACTTC.

This clone has only one observation. The chain combines TRBV11-3 with TRBJ2-7, with D maybe TRBD2 (6 bases). Trimming shortened V by 3 bases and J by 4 bases, and 16 bases separated the two germline ends. The CDR3 is made up of 15 amino acids. Germline V gives CDR1 SGHNT, CDR2 YENEEA. CDR3 sequence (DNA): TGTGCCAGCAGCTTGGGCAATGGGGGGAGTTACGAGCAGTACTTC. Translating gives CASSLGNGGSYEQYF.

V gene TRBV27 combines with J gene TRBJ2-3, with 8 positions matching TRBD1. The ends lost 3 bases at V and 4 bases at J; junction bases unmatched: 3. Germline-derived CDR1 and CDR2 are MNHEY and SMNVEV (reference sequence). This CDR3 spans 14 amino acids. CDR3 bases: TGTGCCAGCAGTTTGTCGACAGGGGCAGATACGCAGTATTTT. It is translated as CASSLSTGADTQYF.

This chain joins TRBV7-6 and TRBJ1-4; D perhaps matches TRBD1 (5 bases). CDR1 and CDR2 (germline): SGHVS, FNYEAQ. This CDR3 is built from 16 residues. V was pared by 1 base and J by 0 bases, with 9 bases between. Here the CDR3 reads CASSLGDSATNEKLFF. The CDR3 region has the DNA TGTGCCAGCAGCTTAGGAGACAGTGCAACTAATGAAAAACTGTTTTTT. The complete variable domain, with remaining parts taken from reference TRBV7-6 and TRBJ1-4, reads GAGVSQSPRYKVTKRGQDVALRCDPISGHVSLYWYRQALGQGPEFLTYFNYEAQQDKSGLPNDRFSAERPEGSISTLTIQRTEQRDSAMYRCASSLGDSATNEKLFFGSGTQLSVL.

V usage is TRBV19 and J usage is TRBJ1-5; TRBD1 matches 9 bases. CDR3 size: 14 residues. V trimming: 4 bases; J trimming: 7 bases; junction bases outside the gene matches: 5. Germline assignment: CDR1 LNHDA and CDR2 SQIVND (reference sequence). CDR3 sequence reads: CASSTQGARQPQHF. The CDR3 nucleotides are TGTGCCAGTAGTACACAGGGGGCAAGACAGCCCCAGCATTTT.

The rearrangement joins TRBV18 to TRBJ2-1; 8 positions agree with TRBD2. CDR3 length: 14 residues. Looked up from germline, CDR1 is KGHSH and CDR2 is LQKENI. V lost 4 bases and J lost 12; bases outside the gene matches: 11. CDR3 sequence reads: CASSQTSEADGQFF. CDR3 DNA: TGTGCCAGCTCACAGACTAGCGAAGCGGATGGGCAGTTCTTC.

The chain links TRBV15 to TRBJ1-5, with no clear D. V was clipped by 0 bases and J by 4 bases, with 16 bases between them. The CDR3 has 17 amino acids. Germline V gene data show CDR1 as LNHNV and CDR2 as YYDKDF (reference sequence). CDR3 DNA sequence: TGTGCCACCAGCAGAGATGGTGCGGGGTCAGGAAATCAGCCCCAGCATTTT. Its protein product is CATSRDGAGSGNQPQHF.

This chain joins TRBV28 and TRBJ1-3; TRBD1 agrees at 7 bases. V lost 6 bases, J lost 0 bases, and 8 bases stayed unmatched. CDR1 is MDHEN and CDR2 is SYDVKM in the germline V gene. CDR3 length: 16 residues. The CDR3 DNA reads TGTGCCAGCAGAGAGGGGGCGGGAATCTCTGGAAACACCATATATTTT. As protein: CASREGAGISGNTIYF.

The chain is built from TRBV18 and TRBJ1-2; 10 bases are a match to TRBD1. The germline V gene has CDR1 KGHSH and CDR2 LQKENI. This CDR3 comprises 15 residues. V shed 2 bases, J shed 3 bases, and the junction held 3 bases outside the gene matches. CDR3 in amino acids: CASSPRDRGDYGYTF. The CDR3 nucleotides read TGTGCCAGCTCACCAAGGGACAGGGGCGACTATGGCTACACCTTC.

This sequence joins TRBV7-2 and TRBJ2-5; TRBD2 agrees at 7 bases. Germline V gene sequence: CDR1 SGHTA, CDR2 FQGNSA. Germline trimming cut 5 bases from V and 1 base from J; bases unmatched to any gene: 4. The CDR3 covers 14 residues. The chain's CDR3 is CASSTRTSQETQYF. CDR3 DNA sequence: TGTGCCAGCAGCACACGGACTAGCCAAGAGACCCAGTACTTC.

The V gene is TRBV21-1, the J gene TRBJ2-7; TRBD2 was called by the table and not checked on the DNA. TRBV21-1 is a known pseudogene. The CDR3 is made up of 22 amino acids. This chain's CDR3 is CASSKVLTRPGLAGGRSYEQYF. The CDR3 DNA follows: TGTGCCAGCAGCAAAGTGTTGACCCGACCGGGACTAGCGGGAGGACGCTCCTACGAGCAGTACTTC.

This clone was observed a handful of times. The rearrangement joins TRBV28 to TRBJ2-4, with TRBD1 as a possible D gene (6 bases). The CDR3 has 16 amino acids. Germline CDR1 MDHEN, CDR2 SYDVKM. The V end was cut by 6 bases, the J end by 1 base, with 16 bases between. CDR3 residues: CASSQPLDRAKNIQYF. Here the CDR3 DNA reads TGTGCCAGCAGCCAACCCCTCGACAGGGCCAAAAACATTCAGTACTTC.

The genes are TRBV5-1 and TRBJ2-7, with 8 bases matching TRBD2. V trimming: 4 bases; J trimming: 0 bases; junction bases outside the gene matches: 9. Germline-derived CDR1 and CDR2 are SGHRS and YFSETQ. CDR3 size: 16 residues. This chain's CDR3 is CASSPRFGRASYEQYF. CDR3 DNA sequence: TGCGCCAGCAGCCCCCGATTCGGGAGGGCCTCCTACGAGCAGTACTTC.